What follows is one T cell receptor (beta chain) and its context. TCRdb ran MiXCR on the 5' RACE reads and lists one entry per CDR3 protein. The sample consists of under 450,000 distinct CDR3 sequences, less than 20% of them appearing once. J lost 5 bases, V lost 6 bases, and 12 bases had no gene match. The CDR3 runs to 17 residues. This sample was taken from a study of identical twins. V is TRBV12-3 or TRBV12-4 and J is TRBJ2-5; 13 bases line up with TRBD2. The clonotype was recovered from a man in his fifties in good health. Sample: naive T cells sorted from blood. CDR3 amino acids: CASRPGLAGSGSETQYF. CDR3 sequence (DNA): TGTGCCAGCAGACCGGGACTAGCGGGATCGGGGTCGGAGACCCAGTACTTC.